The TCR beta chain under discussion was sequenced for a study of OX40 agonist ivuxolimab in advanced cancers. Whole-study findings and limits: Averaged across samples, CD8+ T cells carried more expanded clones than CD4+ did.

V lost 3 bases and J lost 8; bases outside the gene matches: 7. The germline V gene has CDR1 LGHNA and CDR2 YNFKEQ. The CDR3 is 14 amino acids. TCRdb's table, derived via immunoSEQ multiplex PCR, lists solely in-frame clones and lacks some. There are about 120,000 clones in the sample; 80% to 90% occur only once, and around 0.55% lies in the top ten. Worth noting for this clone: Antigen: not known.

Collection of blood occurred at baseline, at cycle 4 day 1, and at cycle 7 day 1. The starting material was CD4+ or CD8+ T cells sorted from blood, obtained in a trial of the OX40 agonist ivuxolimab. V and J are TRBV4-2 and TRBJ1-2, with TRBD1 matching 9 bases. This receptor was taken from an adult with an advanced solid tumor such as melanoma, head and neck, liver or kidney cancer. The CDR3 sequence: CASSQDRGGEGYTF. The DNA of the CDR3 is TGTGCCAGCAGCCAGGACAGGGGAGGCGAAGGCTACACCTTC.